This T cell receptor beta chain emerged from a study of tumor-infiltrating lymphocytes in oesophageal squamous cell carcinoma. This clonotype has only a few counts. This CDR3 has 13 amino acids. Germline V lookup: CDR1 WNHNN, CDR2 SYGVQD (reference sequence). V was pared by 3 bases and J by 9 bases, with 9 bases between. TCRdb analysed the PCR reads with MiXCR anew, one entry per CDR3 protein. Seen here are tens of thousands of distinct CDR3 sequences, more than 30% observed once, and the top ten hold under 40%. The origin of this receptor is a male donor with esophageal squamous cell carcinoma. The chain uses TRBV10-1 and TRBJ1-6; tentatively, D is TRBD1 (5 bases). The sequenced sample consisted of esophageal tumor tissue. For the CDR3, the DNA is TGCGCCAGCAGTGAACAGGCTGGTTCACCCCTCCACTTT. This encodes CASSEQAGSPLHF.